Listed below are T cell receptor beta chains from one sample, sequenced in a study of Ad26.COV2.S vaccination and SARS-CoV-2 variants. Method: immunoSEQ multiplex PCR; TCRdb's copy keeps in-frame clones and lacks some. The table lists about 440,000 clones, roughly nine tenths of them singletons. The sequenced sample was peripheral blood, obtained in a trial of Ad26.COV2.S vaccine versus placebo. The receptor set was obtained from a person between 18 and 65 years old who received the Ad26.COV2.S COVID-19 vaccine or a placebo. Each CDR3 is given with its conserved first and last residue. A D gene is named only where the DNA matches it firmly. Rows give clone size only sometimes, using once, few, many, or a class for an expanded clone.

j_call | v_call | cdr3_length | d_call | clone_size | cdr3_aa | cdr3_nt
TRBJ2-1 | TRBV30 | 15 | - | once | CAWSGGLAVVNEQFF | TGTGCCTGGAGTGGGGGGCTAGCGGTGGTTAATGAGCAGTTCTTC
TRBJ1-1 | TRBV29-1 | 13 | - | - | CSVLGVGNTEAFF | TGCAGCGTTCTCGGAGTCGGGAACACTGAAGCTTTCTTT
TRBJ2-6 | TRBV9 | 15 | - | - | CASSGDGSGANVLTF | TGTGCCAGCAGCGGAGACGGCTCTGGGGCCAACGTCCTGACTTTC
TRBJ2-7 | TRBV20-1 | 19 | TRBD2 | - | CSASVAGLAGVTGSYEQYF | TGCAGTGCTAGTGTTGCGGGACTAGCGGGAGTCACGGGTTCCTACGAGCAGTACTTC
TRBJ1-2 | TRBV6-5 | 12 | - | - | CASSNYKDGYTF | TGTGCCAGCAGTAACTACAAAGATGGCTACACCTTC
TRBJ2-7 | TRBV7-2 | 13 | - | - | CASSLKPAYEQYF | TGTGCCAGCAGCTTAAAACCCGCCTACGAGCAGTACTTC
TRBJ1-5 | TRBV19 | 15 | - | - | CASRDQGSSNQPQHF | TGTGCCAGTCGGGACCAGGGGTCTAGCAATCAGCCCCAGCATTTT
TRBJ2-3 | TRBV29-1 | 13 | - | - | CSVEVLPTDTQYF | TGCAGCGTTGAGGTTTTACCGACAGATACGCAGTATTTT
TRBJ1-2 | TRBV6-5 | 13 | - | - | CASRIPPNYGYTF | TGTGCCAGCAGAATACCACCTAACTATGGCTACACCTTC
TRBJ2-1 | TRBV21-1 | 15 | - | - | CASPTGTGNGNEQFF | TGTGCCAGCCCGACAGGAACGGGAAACGGCAATGAGCAGTTCTTC
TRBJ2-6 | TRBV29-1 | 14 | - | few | CSVLVSLGANVLTF | TGCAGCGTTCTTGTCAGCCTAGGGGCCAACGTCCTGACTTTC
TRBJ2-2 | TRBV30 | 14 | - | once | CAWSPLTVVGELFF | TGTGCCTGGAGCCCCCTAACTGTAGTCGGGGAGCTGTTTTTT
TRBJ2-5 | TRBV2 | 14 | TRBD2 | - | CASTRASGRETQYF | TGTGCCAGCACAAGGGCTAGCGGGAGAGAGACCCAGTACTTC
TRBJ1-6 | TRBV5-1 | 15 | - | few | CASSFDGGDNSPLHF | TGCGCCAGCAGCTTTGACGGGGGCGACAATTCACCCCTCCACTTT
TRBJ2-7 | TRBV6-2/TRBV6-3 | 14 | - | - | CASSHGVSSYEQYF | TGTGCCAGCAGTCACGGGGTGAGCTCCTACGAGCAGTACTTC
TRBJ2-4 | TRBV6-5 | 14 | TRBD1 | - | CASSPGDSKNIQYF | TGTGCCAGCAGCCCCGGGGACAGTAAAAACATTCAGTACTTC
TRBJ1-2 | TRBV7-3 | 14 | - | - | CASSAQGFNYGYTF | TGTGCCAGCAGCGCGCAGGGGTTTAACTATGGCTACACCTTC
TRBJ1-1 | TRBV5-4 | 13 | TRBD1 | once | CASSSGQAREAFF | TGTGCCAGCAGCTCCGGACAGGCTCGTGAAGCTTTCTTT
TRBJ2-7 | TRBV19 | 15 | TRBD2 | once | CASSIGGTSGDEQYF | TGTGCCAGTAGTATAGGAGGGACTAGTGGGGACGAGCAGTACTTC
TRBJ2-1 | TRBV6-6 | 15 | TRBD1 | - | CASSRQTGVHNEQFF | TGTGCCAGCAGCCGACAGACAGGGGTCCACAATGAGCAGTTCTTC
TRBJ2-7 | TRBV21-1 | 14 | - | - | CASDVPGHVYEQYF | TGTGCCAGCGACGTACCGGGACACGTCTACGAGCAGTACTTC
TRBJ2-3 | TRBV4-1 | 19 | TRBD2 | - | CASSQGGGFSGRATDTQYF | TGCGCCAGCAGCCAAGGAGGAGGCTTTAGCGGGAGGGCCACAGATACGCAGTATTTT
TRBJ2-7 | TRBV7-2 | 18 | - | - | CASSLYPGWPGAPYEQYF | TGTGCCAGCAGCTTGTATCCAGGGTGGCCTGGCGCCCCCTACGAGCAGTACTTC
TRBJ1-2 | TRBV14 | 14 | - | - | CASSQDNSWTGYTF | TGTGCCAGCAGCCAAGACAACTCATGGACTGGCTACACCTTC
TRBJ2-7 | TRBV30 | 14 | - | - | CAWNPGTLDREQYF | TGTGCCTGGAATCCCGGGACGCTGGATCGGGAGCAGTACTTC
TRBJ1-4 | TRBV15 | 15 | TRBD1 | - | CATSREVGQGEKLFF | TGTGCCACCAGCAGAGAGGTCGGACAGGGGGAAAAACTGTTTTTT
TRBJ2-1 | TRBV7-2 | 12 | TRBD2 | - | CASSPAGFEQFF | TGTGCCAGCAGCCCAGCGGGATTTGAGCAGTTCTTC
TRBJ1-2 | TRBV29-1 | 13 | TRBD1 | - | CSVDAQGNYGYTF | TGCAGCGTTGATGCACAGGGGAACTATGGCTACACCTTC
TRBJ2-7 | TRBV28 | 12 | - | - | CASSFSIGEQYF | TGTGCCAGCAGTTTTAGTATCGGGGAGCAGTACTTC
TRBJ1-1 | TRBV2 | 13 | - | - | CASSWGAGTEAFF | TGTGCCAGCAGTTGGGGGGCGGGCACTGAAGCTTTCTTT
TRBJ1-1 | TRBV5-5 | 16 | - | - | CASSLERVTGGTEAFF | TGTGCCAGCAGCTTGGAGAGGGTCACCGGGGGGACTGAAGCTTTCTTT
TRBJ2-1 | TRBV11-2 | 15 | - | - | CASSLDPAGVNEQFF | TGTGCCAGCAGCTTAGACCCGGCAGGGGTCAATGAGCAGTTCTTC
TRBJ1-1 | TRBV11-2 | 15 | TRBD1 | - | CASSLTGTGRTEAFF | TGTGCCAGCAGCCTTACCGGGACAGGGCGCACTGAAGCTTTCTTT
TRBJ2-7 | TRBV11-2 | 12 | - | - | CASNVGGYEQYF | TGTGCCAGCAACGTAGGGGGATACGAGCAGTACTTC
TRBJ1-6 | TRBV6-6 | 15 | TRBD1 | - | CASSSPGTGGSPLHF | TGTGCCAGCAGCTCTCCCGGGACAGGTGGATCACCCCTCCACTTT
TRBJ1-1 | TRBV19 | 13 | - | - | CASNMGGNTEAFF | TGTGCATCTAATATGGGGGGGAACACTGAAGCTTTCTTT
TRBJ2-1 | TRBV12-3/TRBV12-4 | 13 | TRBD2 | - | CAVYLAGYNEQFF | TGTGCCGTCTATTTAGCGGGGTACAATGAGCAGTTCTTC
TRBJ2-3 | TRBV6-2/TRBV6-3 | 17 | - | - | CASSYNSGRSSTDTQYF | TGTGCCAGCAGTTACAATAGCGGTAGATCTAGCACAGATACGCAGTATTTT
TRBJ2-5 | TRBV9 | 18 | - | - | CASSVGTSWDGPGETQYF | TGTGCCAGCAGCGTAGGAACCTCTTGGGACGGGCCCGGGGAGACCCAGTACTTC
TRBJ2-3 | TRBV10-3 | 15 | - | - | CAISELRTSTDTQYF | TGTGCCATCAGTGAGCTCCGGACTAGCACAGATACGCAGTATTTT
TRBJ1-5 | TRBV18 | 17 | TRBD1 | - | CASSPSTGTGRNQPQHF | TGTGCCAGCTCACCATCTACCGGGACAGGCCGCAATCAGCCCCAGCATTTT
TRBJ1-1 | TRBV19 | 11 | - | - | CASSIRYEAFF | TGTGCCAGTAGTATACGATACGAAGCTTTCTTT
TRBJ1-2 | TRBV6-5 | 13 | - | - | CASSYSGNYGYTF | TGTGCCAGCAGTTACTCGGGGAACTATGGCTACACCTTC
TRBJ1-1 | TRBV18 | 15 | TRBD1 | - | CASSPEQGGYTEAFF | TGTGCCAGCTCACCAGAGCAGGGGGGATACACTGAAGCTTTCTTT